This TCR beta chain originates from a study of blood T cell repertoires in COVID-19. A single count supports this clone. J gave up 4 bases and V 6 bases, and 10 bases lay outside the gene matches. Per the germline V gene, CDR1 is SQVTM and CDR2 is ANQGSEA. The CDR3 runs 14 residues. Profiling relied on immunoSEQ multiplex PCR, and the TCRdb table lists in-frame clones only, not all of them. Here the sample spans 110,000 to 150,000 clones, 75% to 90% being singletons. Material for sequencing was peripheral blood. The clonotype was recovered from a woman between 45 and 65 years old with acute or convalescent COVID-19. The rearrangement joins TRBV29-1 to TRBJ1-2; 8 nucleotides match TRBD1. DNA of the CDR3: TGCAGCGTCACACCCACAGGGGGAGGCTATGGCTACACCTTC. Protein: CSVTPTGGGYGYTF. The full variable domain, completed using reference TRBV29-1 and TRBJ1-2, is SAVISQKPSRDICQRGTSLTIQCQVDSQVTMMFWYRQQPGQSLTLIATANQGSEATYESGFVIDKFPISRPNLTFSTLTVSNMSPEDSSIYLCSVTPTGGGYGYTFGSGTRLTVV.